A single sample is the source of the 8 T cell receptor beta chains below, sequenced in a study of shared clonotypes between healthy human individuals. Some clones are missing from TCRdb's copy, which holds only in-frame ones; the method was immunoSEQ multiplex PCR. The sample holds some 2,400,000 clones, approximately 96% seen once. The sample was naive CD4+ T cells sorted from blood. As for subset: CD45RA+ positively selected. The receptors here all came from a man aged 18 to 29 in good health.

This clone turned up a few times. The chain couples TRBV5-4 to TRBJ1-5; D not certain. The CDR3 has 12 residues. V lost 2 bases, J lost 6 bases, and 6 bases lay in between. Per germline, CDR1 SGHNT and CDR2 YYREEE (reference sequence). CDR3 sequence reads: CASSFEGQPQHF. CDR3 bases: TGTGCCAGCAGCTTTGAAGGTCAGCCCCAGCATTTT.

CDR3 sequence reads: CASSQIAGANSYNEQFF. CDR3 in DNA: TGTGCCAGCAGTCAAATAGCGGGGGCGAACTCCTACAATGAGCAGTTCTTC. The rearrangement joins TRBV7-9 to TRBJ2-1, with 9 positions matching TRBD2. CDR1 is SEHNR, CDR2 FQNEAQ, per germline (reference sequence). The CDR3 length is 17 residues. Trimming took 6 bases from V and 0 from J; bases not matched to a gene: 9.

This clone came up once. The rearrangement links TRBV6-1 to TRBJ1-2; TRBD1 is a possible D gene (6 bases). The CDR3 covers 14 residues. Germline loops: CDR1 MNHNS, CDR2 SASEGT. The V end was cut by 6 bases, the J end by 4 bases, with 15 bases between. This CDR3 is CASSNRAGPYGYTF. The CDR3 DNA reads TGTGCCAGCAGCAACAGGGCGGGACCCTATGGCTACACCTTC.

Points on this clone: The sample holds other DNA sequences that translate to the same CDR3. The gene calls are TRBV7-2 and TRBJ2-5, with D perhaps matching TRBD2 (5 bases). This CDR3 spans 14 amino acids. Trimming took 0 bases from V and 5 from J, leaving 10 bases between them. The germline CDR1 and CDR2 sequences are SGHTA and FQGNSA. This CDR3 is CASSLAPGGETQYF. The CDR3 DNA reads TGTGCCAGCAGCTTAGCCCCGGGCGGGGAGACCCAGTACTTC. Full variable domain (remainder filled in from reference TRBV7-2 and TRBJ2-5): GAGVSQSPSNKVTEKGKDVELRCDPISGHTALYWYRQSLGQGLEFLIYFQGNSAPDKSGLPSDRFSAERTGGSVSTLTIQRTQQEDSAVYLCASSLAPGGETQYFGPGTRLLVL.

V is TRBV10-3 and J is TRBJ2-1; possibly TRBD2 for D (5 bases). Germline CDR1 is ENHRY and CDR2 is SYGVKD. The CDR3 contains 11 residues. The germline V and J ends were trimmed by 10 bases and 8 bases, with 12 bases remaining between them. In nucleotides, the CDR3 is TGTGCCACGAGGTTCGGGGATGAGCAGTTCTTC. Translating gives CATRFGDEQFF.

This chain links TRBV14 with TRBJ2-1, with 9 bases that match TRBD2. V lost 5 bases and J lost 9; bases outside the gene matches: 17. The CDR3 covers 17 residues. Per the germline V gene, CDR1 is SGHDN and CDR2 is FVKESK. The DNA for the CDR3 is TGTGCCAGCAGCGACCGACTGACTAGCGGCATGATCCGTGAGCAGTTCTTC. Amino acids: CASSDRLTSGMIREQFF.

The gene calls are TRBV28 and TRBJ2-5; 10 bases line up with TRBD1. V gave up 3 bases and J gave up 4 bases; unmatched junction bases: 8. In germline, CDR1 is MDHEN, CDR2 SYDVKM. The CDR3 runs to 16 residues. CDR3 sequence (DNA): TGTGCCAGCAGTTTTCAGGGACAGGGGTTGGGAGAGACCCAGTACTTC. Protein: CASSFQGQGLGETQYF.

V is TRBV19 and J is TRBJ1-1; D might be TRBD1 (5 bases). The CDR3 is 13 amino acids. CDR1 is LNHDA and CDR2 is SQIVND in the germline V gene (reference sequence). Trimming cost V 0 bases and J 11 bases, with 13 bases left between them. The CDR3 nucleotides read TGTGCCAGTAGTATAGATCTATCTCAGGGCGCTTTCTTT. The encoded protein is CASSIDLSQGAFF.